These 11 T cell receptor beta chains share one sample of origin, sequenced in a study of control samples from healthy donors and cancer patients (dated by TCRdb to 2020 to 2021). Library prep was done by the immunoSEQ multiplex PCR assay. TCRdb re-hosts the immuneACCESS table, in-frame sequences only. Its copies lack some clones; in the studies checked, an unresolved V gene accounts for under half of them, and the cause for the rest is not known. Within this sample are 150,000 to 200,000 clones, with under 96% of them counted one time only. Jointly, the top ten make up just over 1% of the sample. Sequencing input: blood. These receptors were taken from a woman between 25 and 40 years old in good health.

This clone was recorded only once. The chain is built from TRBV13 and TRBJ1-1, with 7 bases matching TRBD1. Trimming cost V 4 bases and J 3 bases; bases outside gene matches: 2. The CDR3 has 13 amino acids. Germline assignment: CDR1 PRHDT and CDR2 FYEKMQ (reference sequence). The CDR3, as DNA: TGTGCCAGCAGCTCCAGGGGGTACACTGAAGCTTTCTTT. This encodes CASSSRGYTEAFF.

V is TRBV5-6 and J is TRBJ2-7; 10 nucleotides line up with TRBD1. The CDR3 covers 15 residues. From germline, CDR1 is SGHDT and CDR2 YYEEEE. Unmatched junction bases numbered 4, after V lost 3 bases and J lost 1 base. The CDR3 sequence is CASSSDRGLSYEQYF. The CDR3 DNA sequence: TGTGCCAGCAGCTCGGACAGGGGGTTGTCCTACGAGCAGTACTTC.

This clone was found once. The sample contains more than one DNA sequence encoding this CDR3. The V call is TRBV4-1, the J call TRBJ1-2, with D hard to call. The CDR3 consists of 14 residues. CDR1 is MGHRA and CDR2 is YSYEKL in the germline V gene. The V end was cut by 0 bases, the J end by 2 bases, with 7 bases between. CDR3: CASSQDLGNYGYTF. The CDR3 region has the DNA TGCGCCAGCAGCCAAGATTTAGGAAACTATGGCTACACCTTC.

CDR3 bases: TGCGCCAGCAGCTTCGACAGGGGAGAGACCCAGTACTTC. Its translation: CASSFDRGETQYF. J is TRBJ2-5 and V is TRBV5-1; 8 nucleotides agree with TRBD1. After removal of 2 bases from V and 4 bases from J, the junction contained 1 base not matched to a gene. Germline V CDR1 and CDR2: SGHRS, YFSETQ. The CDR3 runs to 13 residues.

The V gene is TRBV7-9, the J gene TRBJ1-1, with 7 bases identical to TRBD1. The germline CDR1 and CDR2 sequences are SEHNR and FQNEAQ (reference sequence). The CDR3 contains 12 residues. V lost 6 bases, J lost 5 bases, and 3 bases stayed unmatched. CDR3 bases: TGTGCCAGCAGTTCAGGGGGGACTGAAGCTTTCTTT. Translated: CASSSGGTEAFF.

In this sample, this clone turned up once. The chain is built from TRBV2 and TRBJ1-6; weak D call: TRBD1 (6 bases). Germline V gene lookup returns CDR1 SNHLY and CDR2 FYNNEI. The CDR3 sequence is 14 residues long. Trimming shortened V by 2 bases and J by 10 bases, and 12 bases separated the two germline ends. CDR3 in DNA: TGTGCCAGCAGTGAATGGCGTGGGGGCTCACCCCTCCACTTT. This translates into CASSEWRGGSPLHF.

This clone appeared once. V and J are TRBV19 and TRBJ1-1; TRBD1 matches at 7 bases. The J segment lost 1 base and the V segment lost 7 bases, leaving 6 bases of the junction unmatched. The CDR3 loop spans 14 amino acids. The germline V gene has CDR1 LNHDA and CDR2 SQIVND (reference sequence). The CDR3 reads CASKRGPWNTEAFF. CDR3 in DNA: TGTGCCAGTAAAAGGGGGCCATGGAACACTGAAGCTTTCTTT.

The chain carries TRBV28 and TRBJ1-5; the D gene is possibly TRBD1 (5 bases). The germline V and J ends were trimmed by 5 bases and 2 bases, with 7 bases remaining between them. This CDR3 has 13 residues. CDR1 is MDHEN and CDR2 is SYDVKM in the germline V gene. The CDR3 sequence is CASSRGGNQPQHF. In DNA form, the CDR3 reads TGTGCCAGCAGTCGGGGGGGCAATCAGCCCCAGCATTTT.

This chain joins TRBV5-5 and TRBJ2-7; tentatively, D is TRBD2 (5 bases). The V end was cut by 2 bases, the J end by 3 bases, with 15 bases between. The CDR3 has 15 residues. The V gene's germline CDR1 is SGHKS and CDR2 YYEKEE (reference sequence). The CDR3 spells CASSFEGLTIYEQYF. CDR3 nucleotides: TGTGCCAGCAGCTTTGAGGGCTTAACAATCTACGAGCAGTACTTC.

V usage is TRBV9 and J usage is TRBJ2-2; D uncertain. V lost 4 bases to trimming and J lost 0 bases, with 13 bases between them. CDR3 length: 16 amino acids. Per the germline V gene, CDR1 is SGDLS and CDR2 is YYNGEE. CDR3 protein: CASSPTEDANTGELFF. DNA of the CDR3: TGTGCCAGCAGCCCTACAGAAGACGCGAACACCGGGGAGCTGTTTTTT.

The J gene is TRBJ2-7, the V gene TRBV7-9, with TRBD2 matching 7 bases. Trimming took 3 bases from V and 4 from J; bases not matched to a gene: 6. Per the germline V gene, CDR1 is SEHNR and CDR2 is FQNEAQ (reference sequence). This CDR3 comprises 14 residues. The CDR3: CASSLWEGRYEQYF. The CDR3 DNA follows: TGTGCCAGCAGCTTGTGGGAGGGCCGATACGAGCAGTACTTC.